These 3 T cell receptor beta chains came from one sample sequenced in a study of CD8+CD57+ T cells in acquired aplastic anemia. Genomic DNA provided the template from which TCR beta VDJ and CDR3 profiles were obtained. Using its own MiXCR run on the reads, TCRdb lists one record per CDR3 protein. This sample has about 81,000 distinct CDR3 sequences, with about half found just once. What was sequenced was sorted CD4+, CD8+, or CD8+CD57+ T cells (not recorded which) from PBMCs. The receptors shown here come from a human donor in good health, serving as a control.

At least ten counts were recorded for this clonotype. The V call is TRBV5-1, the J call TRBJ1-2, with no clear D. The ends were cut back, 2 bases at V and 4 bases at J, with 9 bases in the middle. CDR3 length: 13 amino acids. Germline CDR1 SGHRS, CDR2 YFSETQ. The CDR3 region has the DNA TGCGCCAGCAGCTTCGACGGCGGCTATGGCTACACCTTC. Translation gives CASSFDGGYGYTF.

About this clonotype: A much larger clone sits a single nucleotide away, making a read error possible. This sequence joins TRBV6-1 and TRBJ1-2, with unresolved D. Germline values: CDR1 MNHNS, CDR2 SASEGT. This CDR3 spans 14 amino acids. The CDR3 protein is CPSSESPVNYGYTF. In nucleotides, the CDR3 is TGTCCCAGCAGTGAATCCCCAGTAAACTATGGCTACACCTTC.

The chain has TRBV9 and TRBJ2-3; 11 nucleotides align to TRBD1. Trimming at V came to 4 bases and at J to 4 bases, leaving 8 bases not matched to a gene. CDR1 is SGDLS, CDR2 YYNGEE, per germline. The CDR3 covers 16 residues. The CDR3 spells CASSHRGGQGADTQYF. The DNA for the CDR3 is TGTGCCAGCAGCCATAGGGGGGGACAGGGGGCAGATACGCAGTATTTT.